This paragraph reports one T cell receptor (beta chain). Its antigen is as yet unknown. The data derive from a study of PD-1 blockade in classical Hodgkin lymphoma. The study's findings and limits: Reports indicated that newly diagnosed patients had lower baseline TCR diversity than healthy donors did. At C4D1, TCR diversity had climbed significantly for CD4+ cells, though not for CD8+ cells. Causes of the repertoire differences remain undefined, possibly disease activity or prior therapy. Individuals who commenced nivolumab within less than 1 year of ASCT were excluded.

Time point described: cycle 4 day 1 (C4D1), after about 6 weeks of nivolumab. Each patient relapsed following autologous stem cell transplantation, and prior brentuximab vedotin exposure differed. CDR3 length: 15 amino acids. The J segment lost 6 bases and the V segment lost 0 bases, leaving 2 bases of the junction unmatched. Germline-derived CDR1 and CDR2 are MNHNY and SVGAGI (reference sequence). Assay used: immunoSEQ multiplex PCR; TCRdb lists only in-frame clones, some missing. The table records some 21,000 clones, more than 70% of them present only once. This rearrangement joins TRBV6-6 to TRBJ2-2; 9 bases are shared with TRBD1. This clonotype was obtained from a human donor with classical Hodgkin lymphoma. This material consisted of peripheral blood mononuclear cells (PBMCs), taken before the fourth cycle of nivolumab. The CDR3 loop reads CASSYSGQGAGELFF. CDR3 nucleotide sequence: TGTGCCAGCAGTTACTCGGGACAGGGAGCCGGGGAGCTGTTTTTT.